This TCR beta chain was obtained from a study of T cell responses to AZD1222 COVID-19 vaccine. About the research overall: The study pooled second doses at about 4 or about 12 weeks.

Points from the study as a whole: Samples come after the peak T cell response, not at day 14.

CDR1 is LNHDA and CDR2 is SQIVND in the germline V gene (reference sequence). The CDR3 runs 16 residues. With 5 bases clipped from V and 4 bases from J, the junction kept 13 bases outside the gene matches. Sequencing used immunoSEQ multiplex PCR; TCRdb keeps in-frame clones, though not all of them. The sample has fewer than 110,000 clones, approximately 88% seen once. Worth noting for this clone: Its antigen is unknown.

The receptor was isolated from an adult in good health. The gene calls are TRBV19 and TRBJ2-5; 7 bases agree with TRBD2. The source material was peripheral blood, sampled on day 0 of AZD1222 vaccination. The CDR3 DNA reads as TGTGCCAGTAGTCTGGGGTTCCTAGCGGAAAGAGAGACCCAGTACTTC. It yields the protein CASSLGFLAERETQYF. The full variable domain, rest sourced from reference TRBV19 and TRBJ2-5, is DGGITQSPKYLFRKEGQNVTLSCEQNLNHDAMYWYRQDPGQGLRLIYYSQIVNDFQKGDIAEGYSVSREKKESFPLTVTSAQKNPTAFYLCASSLGFLAERETQYFGPGTRLLVL.